A single sample gave rise to the 9 T cell receptor beta chains below, sequenced in a study of T cells in Graves' hyperthyroidism and ophthalmopathy. Amplification of TCR beta CDR3 regions used RNA as the template. RT-PCR in the first round (using the HTBI primer set) targeted the TCR CDR3. TCRdb ran MiXCR on the multiplex PCR reads and lists one entry per CDR3 protein. The sample includes some 440,000 distinct CDR3 sequences, about 15% of them seen just once. Sequencing used blood. These TCRs come from a woman under 30 with Graves' hyperthyroidism.

CDR3 loop: CASSFGAFTDTQYF. CDR3 nucleotide sequence: TGTGCCAGCAGCTTTGGAGCCTTCACAGATACGCAGTATTTT. This chain uses TRBV11-2 with TRBJ2-3, with unresolved D. V was clipped by 3 bases and J by 2 bases, with 9 bases between them. CDR1 and CDR2 (germline): SGHAT, FQNNGV. The CDR3 runs 14 residues.

Only a few counts were recorded for this clonotype. The chain carries TRBV20-1 and TRBJ1-2; unclear D gene. V was trimmed by 3 bases and J by 7 bases, leaving 12 bases between them. The CDR3 has 12 amino acids. Germline CDR1 DFQATT, CDR2 SNEGSKA (reference sequence). DNA for the CDR3: TGCAGTGCTAGGAGGTTATCGGCTGGCTACACCTTC. Its translation is CSARRLSAGYTF.

This clonotype was detected ten times or more. CDR3 sequence reads: CASSLLASSWDEQFF. The CDR3 DNA reads as TGTGCCAGCAGCTTACTAGCATCATCATGGGATGAGCAGTTCTTC. The rearrangement joins TRBV7-8 to TRBJ2-1; D is perhaps TRBD2 (5 bases). The V gene lost 2 bases and the J gene lost 8 bases, with 16 bases spanning the gap. Germline V gives CDR1 SGHVS, CDR2 FQNEAQ. CDR3 length: 15 amino acids.

This clonotype was recorded many times. V and J are TRBV5-6 and TRBJ2-1; no firm D call. Germline V gene lookup returns CDR1 SGHDT and CDR2 YYEEEE. With 1 base removed from V and 5 bases from J, the gap between germline ends came to 7 bases. This CDR3 spans 13 amino acids. The CDR3 DNA reads TGTGCCAGCAGCTTGCGGGCGAACAATGAGCAGTTCTTC. It specifies CASSLRANNEQFF.

This clonotype was found a few times. The chain has TRBV4-1 and TRBJ2-7; 10 positions agree with TRBD2. Trimming took 1 base from V and 7 from J; bases not matched to a gene: 10. Germline V lookup: CDR1 MGHRA, CDR2 YSYEKL. This CDR3 contains 16 residues. DNA for the CDR3: TGCGCCAGCAGCCAAGTCGGCACTAGCGGGACGGGAGAGCAGTACTTC. Protein: CASSQVGTSGTGEQYF.

There are many counts of this clonotype. V gene TRBV6-1 combines with J gene TRBJ2-7; 8 positions agree with TRBD1. The CDR3 covers 14 residues. The V and J ends lost 7 bases and 4 bases, in that order; junction bases with no gene match: 9. The germline V gene encodes CDR1 MNHNS and CDR2 SASEGT. The CDR3 spells CASKRQGAFYEQYF. As DNA, the CDR3 is TGTGCCAGCAAGCGGCAGGGGGCATTTTACGAGCAGTACTTC.

This clonotype was seen a few times. The junction does not match germline at one end; this may be a read error. The chain uses TRBV5-1 and TRBJ1-1; D uncertain. The germline V gene has CDR1 SGHRS and CDR2 YFSETQ. The CDR3 is 13 amino acids. CDR3 DNA: TGCGCCAGCACCCGCGGCCCGAACACTGAAGCTTCCTTT. As protein: CASTRGPNTEASF.

The chain is built from TRBV7-2 and TRBJ2-1; D ambiguous. The CDR3 contains 15 residues. The V and J ends lost 5 bases and 3 bases respectively, with 14 bases between them. CDR1 is SGHTA, CDR2 FQGNSA, per germline. The CDR3 nucleotides are TGTGCCAGCAGCCTGGGCCCGATAGGCTACAATGAGCAGTTCTTC. It encodes CASSLGPIGYNEQFF.

V usage is TRBV12-3 or TRBV12-4 and J usage is TRBJ1-2, with D perhaps TRBD1 (6 bases). V gave up 5 bases and J gave up 6 bases, with 10 bases separating them. The CDR3 extends over 12 amino acids. The CDR3 loop is CASSRTEDGYTF. The CDR3 DNA is TGTGCCAGCAGTCGGACAGAAGATGGCTACACCTTC.